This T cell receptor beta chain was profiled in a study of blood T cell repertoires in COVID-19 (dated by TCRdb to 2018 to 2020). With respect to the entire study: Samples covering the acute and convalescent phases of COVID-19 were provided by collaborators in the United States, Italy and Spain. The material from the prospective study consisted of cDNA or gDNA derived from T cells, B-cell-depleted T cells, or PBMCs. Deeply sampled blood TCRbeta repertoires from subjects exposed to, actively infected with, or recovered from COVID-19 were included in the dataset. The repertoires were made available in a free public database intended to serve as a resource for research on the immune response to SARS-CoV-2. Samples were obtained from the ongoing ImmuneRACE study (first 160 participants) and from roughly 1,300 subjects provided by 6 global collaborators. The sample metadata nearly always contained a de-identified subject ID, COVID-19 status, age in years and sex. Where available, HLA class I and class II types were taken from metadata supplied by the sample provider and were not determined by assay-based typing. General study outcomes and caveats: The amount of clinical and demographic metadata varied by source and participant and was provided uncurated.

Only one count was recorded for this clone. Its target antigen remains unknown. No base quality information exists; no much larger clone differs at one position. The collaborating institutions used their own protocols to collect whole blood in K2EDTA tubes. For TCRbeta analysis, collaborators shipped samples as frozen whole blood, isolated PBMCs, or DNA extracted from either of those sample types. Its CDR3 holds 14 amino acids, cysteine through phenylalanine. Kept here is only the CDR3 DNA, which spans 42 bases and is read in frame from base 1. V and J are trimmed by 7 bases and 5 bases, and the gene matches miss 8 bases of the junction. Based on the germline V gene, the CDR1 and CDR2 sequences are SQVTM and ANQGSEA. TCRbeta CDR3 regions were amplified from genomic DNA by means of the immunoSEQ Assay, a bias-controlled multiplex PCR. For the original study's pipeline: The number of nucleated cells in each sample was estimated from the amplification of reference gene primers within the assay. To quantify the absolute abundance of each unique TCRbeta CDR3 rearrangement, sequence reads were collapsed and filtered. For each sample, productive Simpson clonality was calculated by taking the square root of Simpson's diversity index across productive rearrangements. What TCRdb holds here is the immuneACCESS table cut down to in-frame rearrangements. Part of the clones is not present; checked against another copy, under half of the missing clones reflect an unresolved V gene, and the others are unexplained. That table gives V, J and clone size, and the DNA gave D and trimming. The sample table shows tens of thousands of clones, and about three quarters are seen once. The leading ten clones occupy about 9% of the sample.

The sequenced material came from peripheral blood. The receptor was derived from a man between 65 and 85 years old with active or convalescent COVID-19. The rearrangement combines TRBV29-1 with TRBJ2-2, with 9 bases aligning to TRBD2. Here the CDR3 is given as CSAYIAGVTGELFF. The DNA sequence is TGCAGCGCCTATATAGCGGGGGTAACCGGGGAGCTGTTTTTT.